What follows are 31 T cell receptor beta chains derived from one specimen sequenced in a study of cytotoxic CD8 clonotypes in ibrutinib-treated CLL. The protocol was immunoSEQ multiplex PCR, while the TCRdb copy is restricted to in-frame clones and leaves out a portion. The sample has about 310,000 clones, roughly 80% seen once. Sequencing was performed on PBMCs, taken before ibrutinib treatment. The receptor set was obtained from a human donor with chronic lymphocytic leukemia.

The genes are TRBV30 and TRBJ2-6; D not resolved. In germline, CDR1 is GTSNPN, CDR2 SVGIG (reference sequence). This CDR3 is 16 amino acids long. Between the trimmed V and J ends, which lost 7 bases and 0 bases, there was a span of 16 bases. The CDR3 bases are TGTGCCTCCACCGGGTGGCAGCTCTCTGGGGCCAACGTCCTGACTTTC. This encodes CASTGWQLSGANVLTF. Looking up the rest from reference TRBV30 and TRBJ2-6 gives the full variable domain: SQTIHQWPATLVQPVGSPLSLECTVEGTSNPNLYWYRQAAGRGLQLLFYSVGIGQISSEVPQNLSASRPQDRQFILSSKKLLLSDSGFYLCASTGWQLSGANVLTFGAGSRLTVL.

J is TRBJ2-5 and V is TRBV6-1; 7 bases are shared with TRBD2. CDR1 is MNHNS, CDR2 SASEGT, per germline. This CDR3 has 13 residues. Losses at the gene ends were 6 bases for V and 5 bases for J; bases not matched to a gene: 6. CDR3 protein: CASSGGGGETQYF. The CDR3 DNA reads as TGTGCCAGCAGCGGTGGGGGAGGGGAGACCCAGTACTTC.

This chain connects TRBV7-9 to TRBJ2-2, with 9 bases lining up with TRBD1. Trimming removed 1 base from V and 5 bases from J; junction bases left unmatched: 5. This CDR3 contains 16 residues. CDR1 is SEHNR and CDR2 is FQNEAQ in the germline V gene (reference sequence). In DNA, the CDR3 is TGTGCCAGCAGCTTAGGGAACAGGGGGCATACCGGGGAGCTGTTTTTT. It encodes CASSLGNRGHTGELFF.

The chain carries TRBV9 and TRBJ2-5; D not resolved. The CDR3 consists of 15 residues. The germline CDR1 and CDR2 sequences are SGDLS and YYNGEE. V was cut by 0 bases and J by 1 base, with 10 bases left in between. The CDR3 sequence is CASSVVPRSQETQYF. In DNA form, the CDR3 reads TGTGCCAGCAGCGTAGTACCTCGTTCCCAAGAGACCCAGTACTTC.

This chain joins TRBV5-8 and TRBJ1-5; no firm D call. CDR1 and CDR2 from the germline V gene are SGHTS and YDEGEE. V was cut by 4 bases and J by 6 bases, with 14 bases left in between. The CDR3 loop spans 14 amino acids. The CDR3: CASSAGPVVQPQHF. The CDR3 DNA reads as TGTGCCAGCAGCGCGGGCCCCGTGGTTCAGCCCCAGCATTTT.

This chain uses TRBV5-1 with TRBJ2-7; no clear D. Between the trimmed V and J ends, which lost 1 base and 1 base, there was a span of 9 bases. The CDR3 contains 14 residues. From germline, CDR1 is SGHRS and CDR2 YFSETQ. CDR3 DNA: TGCGCCAGCAGCTTGTTGTCTGCGTCCTACGAGCAGTACTTC. Its translation: CASSLLSASYEQYF.

The chain recombines TRBV5-1 with TRBJ1-1, with D tentatively TRBD1 (5 bases). V lost 4 bases and J lost 3, with 13 bases in between. The CDR3 consists of 14 residues. Per germline, CDR1 SGHRS and CDR2 YFSETQ. The CDR3 protein is CASSLGVSDTEAFF. The CDR3 bases are TGCGCCAGCAGCCTAGGGGTTTCCGACACTGAAGCTTTCTTT.

This clone was detected only a few times. The V call is TRBV6-1, the J call TRBJ2-6; D is ambiguous. Trimming took off 2 bases at V and 2 bases at J, with 7 bases between the two ends. This CDR3 contains 15 residues. The V gene's germline CDR1 is MNHNS and CDR2 SASEGT. The CDR3 loop is CASSEPRTGANVLTF. CDR3 DNA: TGTGCCAGCAGTGAACCGAGGACTGGGGCCAACGTCCTGACTTTC.

The chain uses TRBV4-3 and TRBJ2-3, with a weak D call TRBD2 (5 bases). The CDR3 extends over 18 amino acids. V was clipped by 0 bases and J by 0 bases, with 16 bases between them. Germline assignment: CDR1 LGHNA and CDR2 YSLEER. The CDR3 DNA reads TGCGCCAGCAGCCAAGACCCCACCCCGGCGGGTAGCACAGATACGCAGTATTTT. Its translation is CASSQDPTPAGSTDTQYF.

In this sample, this clone turned up once. The genes are TRBV29-1 and TRBJ2-6; D gene ambiguous. CDR1 is SQVTM and CDR2 is ANQGSEA in the germline V gene. With 5 bases removed from V and 1 base from J, the gap between germline ends came to 15 bases. The CDR3 extends over 16 amino acids. The DNA for the CDR3 is TGCAGCGTTTCTCCTGGTCTGGGTTCTGGGGCCAACGTCCTGACTTTC. Translated, it gives CSVSPGLGSGANVLTF.

The CDR3 reads CASSTILSGTSTDTQYF. CDR3 nucleotides: TGTGCCAGCAGTACCATCCTTTCTGGAACCAGCACAGATACGCAGTATTTT. V gene TRBV28 combines with J gene TRBJ2-3; D gene uncertain. Germline V gene data show CDR1 as MDHEN and CDR2 as SYDVKM. Trimming removed 5 bases at V and 0 bases at J, with 18 bases between. The CDR3 contains 17 residues.

This chain uses TRBV30 with TRBJ1-1; TRBD1 agrees at 7 bases. There are 11 residues in the CDR3. Germline V gene data show CDR1 as GTSNPN and CDR2 as SVGIG (reference sequence). V trimming: 8 bases; J trimming: 4 bases; junction bases outside the gene matches: 4. CDR3 sequence: CAGDRVTEAFF. In DNA form, the CDR3 reads TGTGCCGGTGACAGGGTCACTGAAGCTTTCTTT.

V gene TRBV15 combines with J gene TRBJ2-1; TRBD1 matches at 9 bases. This CDR3 spans 16 amino acids. Germline CDR1 and CDR2: LNHNV and YYDKDF (reference sequence). The ends lost 1 base at V and 4 bases at J; junction bases unmatched: 5. DNA for the CDR3: TGTGCCACCAGCAGAGGGGGACAGGGTGGGTACAATGAGCAGTTCTTC. It specifies CATSRGGQGGYNEQFF.

The chain links TRBV13 to TRBJ2-7, with unresolved D. Germline V gene sequence: CDR1 PRHDT, CDR2 FYEKMQ (reference sequence). The CDR3 contains 13 residues. The V and J ends lost 2 bases and 11 bases respectively, with 16 bases between them. The CDR3 protein is CASSLNSDPTEYF. CDR3 bases: TGTGCCAGCAGCTTAAACTCGGACCCGACGGAGTACTTC.

DNA of the CDR3: TGTGCCACCGCCCGTAACACCGGGGAGCTGTTTTTT. Residues: CATARNTGELFF. The genes are TRBV9 and TRBJ2-2; D is uncertain. CDR1 is SGDLS, CDR2 YYNGEE, per germline. This CDR3 has 12 amino acids. Trimming took off 9 bases at V and 2 bases at J, with 8 bases between the two ends.

DNA of the CDR3: TGTGCCAGCAGTTCCCGGGACGGGTCCAGGGGCGGGGAGCTGTTTTTT. Translation gives CASSSRDGSRGGELFF. The J gene is TRBJ2-2, the V gene TRBV2, with D perhaps TRBD1 (6 bases). Germline-derived CDR1 and CDR2 are SNHLY and FYNNEI. Trimming removed 5 bases at V and 7 bases at J, with 20 bases between. The CDR3 length is 16 residues.

V and J are TRBV7-2 and TRBJ2-3; D possibly corresponds to TRBD2 (6 bases). Trimming stripped 1 base from V and 7 bases from J, with 12 bases between. From germline, CDR1 is SGHTA and CDR2 FQGNSA. CDR3 length equals 14 residues. The CDR3, as DNA: TGTGCCAGCAGCTTAGGACTAGAACCGAATACGCAGTATTTT. Translated, it gives CASSLGLEPNTQYF.

The chain uses TRBV28 and TRBJ2-5; 7 nucleotides match TRBD2. Unmatched junction bases numbered 11, after V lost 8 bases and J lost 5 bases. This CDR3 region has 14 residues. Germline V gives CDR1 MDHEN, CDR2 SYDVKM. The CDR3 here is CASRVRGVVETQYF. The DNA of the CDR3 is TGTGCCAGCCGAGTACGGGGGGTGGTGGAGACCCAGTACTTC.

This chain connects TRBV5-6 to TRBJ2-1; no firm D call. Germline CDR1 SGHDT, CDR2 YYEEEE. This CDR3 contains 16 residues. V was cut by 0 bases and J by 0 bases, with 10 bases left in between. The CDR3 reads CASSLADFSSYNEQFF. The CDR3 bases are TGTGCCAGCAGCTTGGCTGATTTTAGCTCCTACAATGAGCAGTTCTTC. Drawing the rest from reference TRBV5-6 and TRBJ2-1, the complete variable domain is DAGVTQSPTHLIKTRGQQVTLRCSPKSGHDTVSWYQQALGQGPQFIFQYYEEEERQRGNFPDRFSGHQFPNYSSELNVNALLLGDSALYLCASSLADFSSYNEQFFGPGTRLTVL.

This chain uses TRBV10-3 with TRBJ2-1, with unresolved D. The CDR3 has 11 amino acids. The V and J ends lost 6 bases and 9 bases respectively, with 9 bases between them. Germline CDR1 reads ENHRY; CDR2 reads SYGVKD. CDR3 amino acids: CAIRTPGEQFF. The CDR3 bases are TGTGCCATCAGGACCCCGGGTGAGCAGTTCTTC.

This clone has a single count. This chain connects TRBV9 to TRBJ2-1; tentatively, D is TRBD1 (5 bases). CDR3 length: 16 amino acids. Germline-derived CDR1 and CDR2 are SGDLS and YYNGEE. Trimming pared 2 bases from V and 1 base from J, leaving 13 bases between. CDR3: CASSVFLAGSYNEQFF. CDR3 nucleotide sequence: TGTGCCAGCAGCGTCTTCTTGGCAGGGTCCTACAATGAGCAGTTCTTC.

The V and J genes are TRBV9 and TRBJ1-2; perhaps TRBD1 as D (5 bases). V lost 2 bases and J 1 base, leaving 12 bases between the germline ends. From germline, CDR1 is SGDLS and CDR2 YYNGEE. The CDR3 is 15 amino acids. The CDR3 DNA is TGTGCCAGCAGCGTCGGACAATCACTTAACTATGGCTACACCTTC. It encodes CASSVGQSLNYGYTF.

J is TRBJ2-1 and V is TRBV7-3; 12 bases are a match to TRBD2. The junction had 18 bases not matched to a gene; V was cut back by 2 bases and J by 7 bases. CDR1 and CDR2 (germline): SGHTA, FQGTGA. This CDR3 has 20 amino acids. The CDR3 region is CASSLLGRSSGRASGNEQFF. For the CDR3, the DNA is TGTGCCAGCAGCTTACTGGGACGGTCTAGCGGGAGGGCTTCGGGTAATGAGCAGTTCTTC.

This chain connects TRBV5-6 to TRBJ2-7, with D possibly matching TRBD1 (6 bases). Trimming stripped 6 bases from V and 5 bases from J, with 15 bases between. Germline-derived CDR1 and CDR2 are SGHDT and YYEEEE. This CDR3 has 13 amino acids. CDR3 residues: CASTHIRQDEQYF. The CDR3 DNA reads TGTGCCAGCACCCATATCCGACAGGACGAGCAGTACTTC.

V gene TRBV30 combines with J gene TRBJ2-3; no clear D. In germline, CDR1 is GTSNPN, CDR2 SVGIG (reference sequence). The CDR3 covers 13 residues. V was trimmed by 0 bases and J by 3 bases, leaving 7 bases between them. The CDR3 loop reads CAWSVVTTDTQYF. The CDR3 coding sequence is TGTGCCTGGAGTGTAGTGACAACAGATACGCAGTATTTT.

The V call is TRBV19, the J call TRBJ2-7; 7 nucleotides line up with TRBD2. The CDR3 runs 15 residues. Germline assignment: CDR1 LNHDA and CDR2 SQIVND (reference sequence). V shed 1 base and J 2 bases; nucleotides not matched to a gene: 5. CDR3 protein: CASSIGPSGTYEQYF. The CDR3, as DNA: TGTGCCAGTAGTATAGGGCCCAGCGGGACCTACGAGCAGTACTTC. The full variable domain, with the rest looked up from reference TRBV19 and TRBJ2-7, is DGGITQSPKYLFRKEGQNVTLSCEQNLNHDAMYWYRQDPGQGLRLIYYSQIVNDFQKGDIAEGYSVSREKKESFPLTVTSAQKNPTAFYLCASSIGPSGTYEQYFGPGTRLTVT.

The chain uses TRBV28 and TRBJ2-5, with 10 bases matching TRBD1. This CDR3 has 15 amino acids. Trimming removed 6 bases from V and 0 bases from J; junction bases left unmatched: 4. Germline-derived CDR1 and CDR2 are MDHEN and SYDVKM. CDR3 in amino acids: CASRGTGEYQETQYF. DNA for the CDR3: TGTGCCAGCAGGGGGACAGGGGAGTACCAAGAGACCCAGTACTTC.

The J gene is TRBJ2-7, the V gene TRBV10-2; 14 nucleotides align to TRBD2. The V gene end was trimmed by 9 bases and the J gene end by 0 bases; junction bases not matched to a gene: 7. This CDR3 has 16 amino acids. Germline lookup yields CDR1 WSHSY and CDR2 SAAADI. CDR3 DNA sequence: TGCGCCAGTGGACTAGCGGGAGGTTCGAGCTCCTACGAGCAGTACTTC. This translates into CASGLAGGSSSYEQYF.

The rearrangement joins TRBV4-3 to TRBJ2-2; TRBD1 matches 9 bases. Germline CDR1 LGHNA, CDR2 YSLEER. With 0 bases clipped from V and 6 bases from J, the junction kept 14 bases outside the gene matches. The CDR3 covers 19 residues. In nucleotides, the CDR3 is TGCGCCAGCAGCCAAGATAATGTCCCGCGGACAGGGGCTCCCGGGGAGCTGTTTTTT. Protein product: CASSQDNVPRTGAPGELFF.

This clone appeared a few times. This rearrangement joins TRBV6-1 to TRBJ2-7; TRBD1 or TRBD2 may be the D gene (5 bases each). Germline CDR1 and CDR2: MNHNS and SASEGT. The ends were cut back, 1 base at V and 2 bases at J, with 18 bases in the middle. This CDR3 region has 17 residues. The CDR3 protein is CASSEDSPGHNPYEQYF. The CDR3 DNA reads TGTGCCAGCAGTGAAGATTCCCCGGGGCACAATCCCTACGAGCAGTACTTC.

This chain links TRBV9 with TRBJ2-7; D might be TRBD1 or TRBD2, each matching 5 bases. The CDR3 is made up of 15 amino acids. The V end lost 0 bases, the J end lost 2 bases, and 12 bases lay between the germline ends. Germline V lookup: CDR1 SGDLS, CDR2 YYNGEE. The CDR3 nucleotides read TGTGCCAGCAGCGTAGATGGGACGGAAACCTACGAGCAGTACTTC. This codes for CASSVDGTETYEQYF.